There are many counts of the clone carrying this T cell receptor beta chain. As yet, its antigen is unknown. This sample was taken from a study of neurological immune-mediated disorders. Study observations and caveats: HTLV-1-associated myelopathy ranked highest for TCR clonal expansion and multiple sclerosis lowest, beneath healthy controls.

The time point was: technical triplicate 3. Use was made of roughly 980,000 CD4+ or CD8+ T cells in sorted libraries. As for the cDNA, it was generated by 5'RACE with 10-nucleotide random UMIs. Each CDR3 protein gets one entry after TCRdb re-called the 5' RACE reads with MiXCR. Counted here are some 30,000 distinct CDR3 sequences, about 16% occurring once; the ten biggest clones make up less than 5.5%. Looked up from germline, CDR1 is LNHDA and CDR2 is SQIVND (reference sequence). The length of the CDR3 is 13 residues. The J segment lost 4 bases and the V segment lost 7 bases, leaving 5 bases of the junction unmatched.

The clonotype originates from a female donor with HTLV-1-associated myelopathy (HAM/TSP). Specimen: CD4+ T cells from blood. The chain joins TRBV19 to TRBJ1-2, with 8 bases aligning to TRBD1. The CDR3 DNA follows: TGTGCCAGTACCATGGACAGGGTCTATGGCTACACCTTC. This translates into CASTMDRVYGYTF.